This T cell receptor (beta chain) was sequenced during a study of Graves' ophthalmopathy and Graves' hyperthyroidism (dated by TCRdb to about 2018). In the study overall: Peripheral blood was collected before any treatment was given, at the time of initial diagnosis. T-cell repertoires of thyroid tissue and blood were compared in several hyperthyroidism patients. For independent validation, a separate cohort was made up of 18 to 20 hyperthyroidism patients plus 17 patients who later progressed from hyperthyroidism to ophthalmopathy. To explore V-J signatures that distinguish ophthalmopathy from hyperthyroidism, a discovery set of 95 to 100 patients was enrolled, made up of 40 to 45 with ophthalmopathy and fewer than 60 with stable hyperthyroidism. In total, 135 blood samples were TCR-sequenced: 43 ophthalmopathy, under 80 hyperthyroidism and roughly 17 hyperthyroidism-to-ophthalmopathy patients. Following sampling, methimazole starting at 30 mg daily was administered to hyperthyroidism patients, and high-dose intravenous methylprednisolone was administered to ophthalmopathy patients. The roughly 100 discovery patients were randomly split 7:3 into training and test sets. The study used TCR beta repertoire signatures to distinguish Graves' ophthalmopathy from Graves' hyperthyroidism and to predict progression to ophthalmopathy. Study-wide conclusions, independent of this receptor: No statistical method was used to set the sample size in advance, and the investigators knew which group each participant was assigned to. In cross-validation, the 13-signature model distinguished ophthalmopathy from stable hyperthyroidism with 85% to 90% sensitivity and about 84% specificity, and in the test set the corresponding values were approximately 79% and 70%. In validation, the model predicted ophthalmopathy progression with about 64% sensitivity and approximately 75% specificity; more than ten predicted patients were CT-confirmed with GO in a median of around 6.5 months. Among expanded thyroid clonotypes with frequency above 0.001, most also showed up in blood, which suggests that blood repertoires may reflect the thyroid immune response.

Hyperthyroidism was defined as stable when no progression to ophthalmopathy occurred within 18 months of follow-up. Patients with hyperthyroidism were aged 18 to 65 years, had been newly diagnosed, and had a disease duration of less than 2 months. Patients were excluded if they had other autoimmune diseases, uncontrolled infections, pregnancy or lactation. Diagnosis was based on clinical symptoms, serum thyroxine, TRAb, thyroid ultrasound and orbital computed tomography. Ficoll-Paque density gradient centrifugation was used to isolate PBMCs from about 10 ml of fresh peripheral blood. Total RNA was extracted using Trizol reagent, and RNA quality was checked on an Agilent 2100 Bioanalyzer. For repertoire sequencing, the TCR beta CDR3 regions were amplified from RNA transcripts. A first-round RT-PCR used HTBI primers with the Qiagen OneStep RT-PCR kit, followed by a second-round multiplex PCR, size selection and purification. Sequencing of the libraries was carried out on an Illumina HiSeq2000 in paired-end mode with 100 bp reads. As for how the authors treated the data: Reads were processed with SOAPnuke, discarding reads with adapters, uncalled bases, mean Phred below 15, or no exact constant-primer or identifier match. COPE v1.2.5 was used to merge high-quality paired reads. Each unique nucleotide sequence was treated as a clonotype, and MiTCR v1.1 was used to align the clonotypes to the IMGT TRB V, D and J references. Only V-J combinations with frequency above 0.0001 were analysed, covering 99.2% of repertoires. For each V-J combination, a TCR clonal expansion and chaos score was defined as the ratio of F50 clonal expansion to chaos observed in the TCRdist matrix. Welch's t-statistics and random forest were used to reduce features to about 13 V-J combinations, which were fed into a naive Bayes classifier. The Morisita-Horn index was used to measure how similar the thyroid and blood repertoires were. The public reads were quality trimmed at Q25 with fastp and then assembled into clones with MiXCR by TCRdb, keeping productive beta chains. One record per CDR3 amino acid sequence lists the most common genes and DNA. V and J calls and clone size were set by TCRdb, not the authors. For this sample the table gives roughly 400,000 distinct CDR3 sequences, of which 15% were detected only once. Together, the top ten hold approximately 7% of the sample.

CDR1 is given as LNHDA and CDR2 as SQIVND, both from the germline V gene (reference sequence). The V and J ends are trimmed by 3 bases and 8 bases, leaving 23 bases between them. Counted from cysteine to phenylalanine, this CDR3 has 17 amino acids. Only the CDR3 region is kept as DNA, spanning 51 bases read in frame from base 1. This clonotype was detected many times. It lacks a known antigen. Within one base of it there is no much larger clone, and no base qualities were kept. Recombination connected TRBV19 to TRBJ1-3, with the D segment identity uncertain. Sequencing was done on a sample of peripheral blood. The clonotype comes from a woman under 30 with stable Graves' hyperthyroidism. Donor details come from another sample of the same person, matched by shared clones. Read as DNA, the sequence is TGTGCCAGTAGTATGGCGGTTGCCAGGCTGGGCGGCGACACCATATATTTT. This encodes CASSMAVARLGGDTIYF.